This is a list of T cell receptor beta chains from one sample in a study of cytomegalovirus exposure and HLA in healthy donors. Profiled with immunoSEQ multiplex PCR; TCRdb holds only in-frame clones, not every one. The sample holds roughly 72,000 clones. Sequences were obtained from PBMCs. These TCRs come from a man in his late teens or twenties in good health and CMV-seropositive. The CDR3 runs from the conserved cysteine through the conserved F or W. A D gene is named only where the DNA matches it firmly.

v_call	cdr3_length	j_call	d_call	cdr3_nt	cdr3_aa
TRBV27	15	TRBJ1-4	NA	TGTGCCAGCAATTCCCGCGGGCGCGATAATGAAAAACTGTTTTTT	CASNSRGRDNEKLFF
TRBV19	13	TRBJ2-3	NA	TGTGCCAGTAGTCCCTTGAGAGCAGATACGCAGTATTTT	CASSPLRADTQYF
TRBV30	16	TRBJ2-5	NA	TGTGCCTGGAGTGGGTTAGGCGGGGCCCCTGGGGAGACCCAGTACTTC	CAWSGLGGAPGETQYF
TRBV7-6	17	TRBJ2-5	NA	TGTGCCAGCAGCTTAGATCTCAGGGGGGCCTTTAGGGAGACCCAGTACTTC	CASSLDLRGAFRETQYF
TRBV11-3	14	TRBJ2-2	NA	TGTGCCAGCAGCATTACAGAATTCATCGGGGAGCTGTTTTTT	CASSITEFIGELFF
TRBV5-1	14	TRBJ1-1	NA	TGCGCCAGCAGCTTTTCAGGGTTGAACACTGAAGCTTTCTTT	CASSFSGLNTEAFF
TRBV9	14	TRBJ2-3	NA	TGTGCCAGCAGCCCCTGGGGGGGCACAGATACGCAGTATTTT	CASSPWGGTDTQYF
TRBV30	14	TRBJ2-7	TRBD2	TGTGCCTGGGGGACTAGCGGCAGGGACTACGAGCAGTACTTC	CAWGTSGRDYEQYF
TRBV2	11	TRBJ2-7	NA	TGTGCCAGCAGTGTCTCAGGCGAGCAGTACTTC	CASSVSGEQYF
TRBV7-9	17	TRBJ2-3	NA	TGTGCCAGCAGCTTAGGATATGGCGGATTGGAGGGAGATACGCAGTATTTT	CASSLGYGGLEGDTQYF
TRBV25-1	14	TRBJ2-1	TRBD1	TGTGCCAGCAGTCGGACAGGGGATTTGAATGAGCAGTTCTTC	CASSRTGDLNEQFF
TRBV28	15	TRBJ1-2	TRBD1	TGTGCCAGCAGTTACCCCTGGACAGGAGGAAATGGCTACACCTTC	CASSYPWTGGNGYTF
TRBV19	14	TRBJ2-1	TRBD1	TGTGCCAGTAGCCGGGACAGATCCTACAATGAGCAGTTCTTC	CASSRDRSYNEQFF
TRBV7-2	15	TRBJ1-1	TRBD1	TGTGCCAGCAGCTTAGCGGGACAGGGAAACACTGAAGCTTTCTTT	CASSLAGQGNTEAFF
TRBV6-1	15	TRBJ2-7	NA	TGTGCCAGCAGCTTATCAGGGGACGGCTCCTACGAGCAGTACTTC	CASSLSGDGSYEQYF
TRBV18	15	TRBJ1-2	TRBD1	TGTGCCAGCTCACCATCAGGGGGGCCGCTTAGTGGCTACACCTTC	CASSPSGGPLSGYTF
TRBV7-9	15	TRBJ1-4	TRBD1	TGTGCCAGCACCAGTCCTGACAGGGGTGACGAAAAACTGTTTTTT	CASTSPDRGDEKLFF
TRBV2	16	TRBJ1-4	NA	TGTGCCAGCAGTGAATCGGGAAGCGCAACTAATGAAAAACTGTTTTTT	CASSESGSATNEKLFF
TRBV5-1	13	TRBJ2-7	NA	TGCGCCAGCAGTGGAGGGCCCTCCTACGAGCAGTACTTC	CASSGGPSYEQYF
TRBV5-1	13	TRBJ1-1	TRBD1	TGCGCCAGCAGCCCGGACAGGCACACTGAAGCTTTCTTT	CASSPDRHTEAFF
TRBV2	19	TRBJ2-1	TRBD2	TGTGCCAGCACCTCGGGACTAGCGGGGGTTCTGAGCTCCTACAATGAGCAGTTCTTC	CASTSGLAGVLSSYNEQFF
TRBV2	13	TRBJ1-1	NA	TGTGCCAGCAGTGATAAGAGGAACACTGAAGCTTTCTTT	CASSDKRNTEAFF
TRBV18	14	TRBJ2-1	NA	TGTGCCAGCTCACCACTCCCAGGGGCCAATGAGCAGTTCTTC	CASSPLPGANEQFF